Following are 25 T cell receptor beta chains from one sample sequenced in a study of CD8 T cells in ankylosing spondylitis (dated by TCRdb to about 2017). The full study reports these points: Blood from ankylosing spondylitis patients appeared to be characterized by a TCR beta motif composed of under 10 highly homologous amino acid variants.

The library came from 5' RACE. The instrument given in TCRdb is Illumina HiSeq 2500. The public reads were run again by TCRdb, first through fastp at Q25 and then through MiXCR, and only productive beta chains were kept. CDR3 protein duplicates are merged, each entry listing the most common genes and DNA. The sample yields 200,000 to 250,000 distinct CDR3 sequences; 15% to 20% were counted once. The top ten constitute under 45% of the sample. Antigens for these TCRs are unknown. Source material: blood, either unsorted or a sorted T cell fraction (not recorded which). These receptors were obtained from a male donor with ankylosing spondylitis.

On this clonotype: Germline is not matched at one junction end, which may reflect a read error. This chain uses TRBV2 with TRBJ1-5; unclear D gene. CDR3 size: 15 residues. Germline CDR1 and CDR2: SNHLY and FYNNEI. The CDR3 nucleotides read TGTGCCAGCAGCGAAGGACGGCATAGCAATCAGCCCCAGCATTTT. Encoded protein: CASSEGRHSNQPQHF.

The V call is TRBV2, the J call TRBJ2-1, with D unclear. V dropped 2 bases and J dropped 2 bases, with 10 bases sitting between them. The CDR3 is 15 residues long. Per the germline V gene, CDR1 is SNHLY and CDR2 is FYNNEI. CDR3 amino acids: CASSEISNTYNEQFF. The CDR3 DNA is TGTGCCAGCAGTGAAATTTCGAATACCTACAATGAGCAGTTCTTC.

This chain connects TRBV7-8 to TRBJ2-1, with 7 bases that match TRBD1. After removal of 5 bases from V and 8 bases from J, the junction contained 3 bases not matched to a gene. The CDR3 sequence is 12 residues long. Germline CDR1 SGHVS, CDR2 FQNEAQ. CDR3 region: CASSADRDEQFF. CDR3 DNA sequence: TGTGCCAGCAGCGCCGACAGGGATGAGCAGTTCTTC.

This clonotype came up a few times. The CDR3: CASSGGLAGWTGELFF. CDR3 bases: TGCGCCAGCAGCGGGGGACTAGCGGGATGGACCGGGGAGCTGTTTTTT. This sequence joins TRBV5-1 and TRBJ2-2; 13 bases are shared with TRBD2. V was clipped by 4 bases and J by 5 bases; unmatched bases: 5. This CDR3 is 16 amino acids long. The germline gives CDR1 SGHRS, CDR2 YFSETQ. Full variable domain (rest looked up from reference TRBV5-1 and TRBJ2-2): KAGVTQTPRYLIKTRGQQVTLSCSPISGHRSVSWYQQTPGQGLQFLFEYFSETQRNKGNFPGRFSGRQFSNSRSEMNVSTLELGDSALYLCASSGGLAGWTGELFFGEGSRLTVL.

The rearrangement joins TRBV4-2 to TRBJ1-1; D gene ambiguous. Germline loops: CDR1 LGHNA, CDR2 YNFKEQ. The CDR3 covers 13 residues. Trimming took 3 bases from V and 1 from J, leaving 6 bases between them. CDR3 amino acids: CASSQYKNTEAFF. The CDR3 DNA follows: TGTGCCAGCAGCCAGTACAAGAACACTGAAGCTTTCTTT.

This clonotype was observed a few times. V gene TRBV11-2 combines with J gene TRBJ2-5; TRBD1 or TRBD2 may be the D gene (5 bases each). There are 14 residues in the CDR3. Germline V CDR1 and CDR2: SGHAT, FQNNGV. Trimming took off 10 bases at V and 2 bases at J, with 17 bases between the two ends. This chain's CDR3 is CATTAGTSQETQYF. The CDR3 region has the DNA TGTGCCACTACCGCCGGGACCTCTCAAGAGACCCAGTACTTC.

The chain combines TRBV4-2 with TRBJ2-1; D may correspond to TRBD1 or TRBD2 (6 bases each). Germline CDR1 and CDR2: LGHNA and YNFKEQ. V was pared by 1 base and J by 6 bases, with 10 bases between. The CDR3 spans 14 residues. The CDR3 sequence: CASSQGGAGNEQFF. CDR3 bases: TGTGCCAGCAGCCAAGGGGGGGCTGGCAATGAGCAGTTCTTC.

This clonotype was observed once. The chain joins TRBV9 to TRBJ1-1; perhaps TRBD1 as D (5 bases). Germline V gene data show CDR1 as SGDLS and CDR2 as YYNGEE. The CDR3 runs 15 residues. V lost 0 bases, J lost 0 bases, and 9 bases lay in between. CDR3: CASSVAEGMNTEAFF. The DNA for the CDR3 is TGTGCCAGCAGCGTAGCGGAGGGGATGAACACTGAAGCTTTCTTT.

This clonotype showed up many times. The J gene is TRBJ1-1, the V gene TRBV28; no firm D call. CDR1 and CDR2 from the germline V gene are MDHEN and SYDVKM. Trimming cost V 1 base and J 3 bases, with 9 bases left between them. This CDR3 is built from 14 residues. This CDR3 is CASSLYTRYTEAFF. Here the CDR3 DNA reads TGTGCCAGCAGTTTATATACGAGGTACACTGAAGCTTTCTTT.

The sample holds a few counts of this clonotype. The J gene is TRBJ2-3, the V gene TRBV4-1; 12 bases line up with TRBD2. Losses at the gene ends were 3 bases for V and 6 bases for J; bases not matched to a gene: 7. The CDR3 loop spans 16 amino acids. Germline V gene data show CDR1 as MGHRA and CDR2 as YSYEKL. The CDR3 DNA reads TGCGCCAGCAGCCATCCCGCCGGGACTAGCGGGGATACGCAGTATTTT. This translates into CASSHPAGTSGDTQYF.

The V gene is TRBV12-3 or TRBV12-4, the J gene TRBJ2-1, with D hard to call. The CDR3 totals 17 residues. The V end was cut by 3 bases, the J end by 0 bases, with 15 bases between. The CDR3 bases are TGTGCCAGCAGTTTTTCCTTGGCGTCCAGCTCCTACAATGAGCAGTTCTTC. This translates into CASSFSLASSSYNEQFF.

This clonotype was seen at least ten times. V gene TRBV5-1 combines with J gene TRBJ2-1, with TRBD2 identical over 11 bases. CDR3 length: 17 amino acids. The germline gives CDR1 SGHRS, CDR2 YFSETQ. J was trimmed by 4 bases and V by 4 bases; bases with no gene match: 10. The CDR3 nucleotides are TGCGCCAGCAGCATAACGACTAGCGGGACCACATACAATGAGCAGTTCTTC. As protein: CASSITTSGTTYNEQFF. Full variable domain (missing parts from reference TRBV5-1 and TRBJ2-1): KAGVTQTPRYLIKTRGQQVTLSCSPISGHRSVSWYQQTPGQGLQFLFEYFSETQRNKGNFPGRFSGRQFSNSRSEMNVSTLELGDSALYLCASSITTSGTTYNEQFFGPGTRLTVL.

This clonotype was detected once. The genes are TRBV14 and TRBJ2-3, with D unresolved. Germline CDR1 is SGHDN and CDR2 is FVKESK. The germline V and J ends were trimmed by 0 bases and 5 bases, with 6 bases remaining between them. The CDR3 runs to 13 residues. The CDR3 spells CASSQDFQDTQYF. CDR3 in DNA: TGTGCCAGCAGCCAAGATTTTCAAGATACGCAGTATTTT.

There are a few counts of this clonotype. This chain joins TRBV12-3 or TRBV12-4 and TRBJ2-2; perhaps TRBD2 as D (6 bases). CDR3 size: 14 residues. V was shortened by 4 bases and J by 3 bases, with 9 bases between the two germline ends. Written as DNA, the CDR3 is TGTGCCAGCAGTTGGCGGGAAGACACCGGGGAGCTGTTTTTT. Translating gives CASSWREDTGELFF.

This clonotype was picked up a small number of times. The chain joins TRBV28 to TRBJ2-1, with D perhaps being TRBD1 or TRBD2 (5 bases each). The CDR3 extends over 14 amino acids. Trimming shortened V by 2 bases and J by 8 bases, and 13 bases separated the two germline ends. Germline loops: CDR1 MDHEN, CDR2 SYDVKM. The CDR3 loop is CASSLQGEEDEQFF. CDR3 nucleotides: TGTGCCAGCAGTTTACAGGGAGAGGAGGATGAGCAGTTCTTC.

The genes are TRBV20-1 and TRBJ2-6, with D tentatively TRBD2 (5 bases). Germline values: CDR1 DFQATT, CDR2 SNEGSKA (reference sequence). This CDR3 region has 13 residues. With 5 bases removed from V and 4 bases from J, the gap between germline ends came to 9 bases. The CDR3 DNA reads TGCAGTGCTTTGTCGGGGGGGGCCAACGTCCTGACTTTC. It codes for CSALSGGANVLTF.

This clonotype was seen more than once but under ten times. This sequence joins TRBV20-1 and TRBJ2-3, with TRBD2 identical over 9 bases. Germline CDR1 DFQATT, CDR2 SNEGSKA (reference sequence). Trimming removed 0 bases from V and 0 bases from J; junction bases left unmatched: 1. The CDR3 is made up of 15 amino acids. CDR3 coding DNA: TGCAGTGCTAGAGATCTAGCGGGGAGCACAGATACGCAGTATTTT. Translation: CSARDLAGSTDTQYF.

This sequence joins TRBV4-1 and TRBJ2-7, with 7 bases aligning to TRBD2. This CDR3 is built from 15 residues. Germline-derived CDR1 and CDR2 are MGHRA and YSYEKL. The trim removed 0 bases at V and 3 bases at J, leaving 5 bases unmatched. The CDR3 is CASSQEPSGLYEQYF. For the CDR3, the DNA is TGCGCCAGCAGCCAAGAACCTAGCGGCCTCTACGAGCAGTACTTC.

This clonotype was seen only a few times. The V call is TRBV20-1, the J call TRBJ2-1; a weak D match, TRBD2 (5 bases). CDR3 length equals 17 residues. Germline V CDR1 and CDR2: DFQATT, SNEGSKA (reference sequence). V was pared by 0 bases and J by 5 bases, with 20 bases between. The chain's CDR3 is CSARDRWRNTPHNEQFF. The CDR3 DNA is TGCAGTGCTAGAGATCGGTGGAGGAACACCCCGCACAATGAGCAGTTCTTC.

There are many counts of this clonotype. This rearrangement joins TRBV5-1 to TRBJ1-2, with no clear D. The CDR3 is 15 residues long. Trimming shortened V by 2 bases and J by 5 bases, and 16 bases separated the two germline ends. Germline CDR1 SGHRS, CDR2 YFSETQ. In nucleotides, the CDR3 is TGCGCCAGCAGCTTTACCGGAAACAGTCGTTATGGCTACACCTTC. Residues: CASSFTGNSRYGYTF.

The chain employs TRBV5-6 and TRBJ1-3; D is uncertain. Per the germline V gene, CDR1 is SGHDT and CDR2 is YYEEEE. The CDR3 length is 15 residues. V dropped 1 base and J dropped 7 bases, with 15 bases sitting between them. The CDR3 spells CASSLSGKVVNTIYF. DNA for the CDR3: TGTGCCAGCAGCTTGAGCGGCAAGGTCGTGAACACCATATATTTT.

V is TRBV12-3 or TRBV12-4 and J is TRBJ1-1, with unresolved D. Trimming stripped 4 bases from V and 1 base from J, with 7 bases between. The CDR3 consists of 13 residues. CDR3 amino acids: CASSWARNTEAFF. CDR3 sequence (DNA): TGTGCCAGCAGTTGGGCAAGGAACACTGAAGCTTTCTTT.

V usage is TRBV5-4 and J usage is TRBJ1-1; no firm D call. CDR1 and CDR2 from the germline V gene are SGHNT and YYREEE (reference sequence). V was cut by 4 bases and J by 4 bases, with 8 bases left in between. This CDR3 region has 12 residues. The chain's CDR3 is CASSLQSTEAFF. CDR3 bases: TGTGCCAGCAGCCTGCAGTCCACTGAAGCTTTCTTT.

The V gene is TRBV27, the J gene TRBJ2-7; perhaps TRBD2 as D (6 bases). V gave up 4 bases and J gave up 4 bases, with 17 bases separating them. Germline loops: CDR1 MNHEY, CDR2 SMNVEV (reference sequence). The CDR3 covers 15 residues. DNA for the CDR3: TGTGCCAGCAGTTCGCCGGGGGACGGGGTATACGAGCAGTACTTC. Translating it yields CASSSPGDGVYEQYF.

This clonotype was counted ten times or more. This chain connects TRBV28 to TRBJ1-1; D not resolved. This CDR3 spans 14 amino acids. CDR1 is MDHEN and CDR2 is SYDVKM in the germline V gene. V was trimmed by 2 bases and J by 4 bases, leaving 11 bases between them. CDR3 sequence (DNA): TGTGCCAGCAGTTTACGGACCTCCAGCACTGAAGCTTTCTTT. Its protein is CASSLRTSSTEAFF.